The next 17 T cell receptor beta chains were all read from a single sample in a study of shared clonotypes between healthy human individuals. Sequenced by immunoSEQ multiplex PCR; TCRdb stores in-frame clones only, minus some. The sample lists roughly 2.2 million clones, 85% to 95% occurring once. Sequencing input: naive CD4+ T cells from PBMCs. Indicated subset: CD45RA+ positively selected. The receptors derive from a young man in good health. Some clones in this sample may be carry-over from other donors' samples.

The chain carries TRBV19 and TRBJ1-4, with D perhaps matching TRBD1 (6 bases). V was shortened by 5 bases and J by 10 bases, with 14 bases between the two germline ends. The V gene's germline CDR1 is LNHDA and CDR2 SQIVND (reference sequence). The CDR3 is made up of 13 amino acids. The chain's CDR3 is CASSPIRDTKLFF. CDR3 nucleotide sequence: TGTGCCAGTAGTCCCATCCGGGACACAAAACTGTTTTTT.

The chain recombines TRBV28 with TRBJ1-5, with 9 bases fitting TRBD1. The CDR3 has 16 residues. V dropped 4 bases and J dropped 5; count of bases not matched to a gene: 9. Germline V gene sequence: CDR1 MDHEN, CDR2 SYDVKM. CDR3 bases: TGTGCCAGCAGTTGGGGGACAGGGACGGGCGATCAGCCCCAGCATTTT. Amino acid sequence: CASSWGTGTGDQPQHF.

There are a few counts of this clone. V gene TRBV27 combines with J gene TRBJ2-4; 7 nucleotides align to TRBD1. This CDR3 contains 14 residues. Trimming cost V 6 bases and J 8 bases; bases outside gene matches: 10. Germline V gives CDR1 MNHEY, CDR2 SMNVEV (reference sequence). The CDR3 nucleotides are TGTGCCAGCAGAAAACGGGACAGAGGGTACATTCAGTACTTC. Its protein is CASRKRDRGYIQYF.

The chain carries TRBV6-6 and TRBJ2-3; D is ambiguous. This CDR3 contains 15 residues. The germline V and J ends were trimmed by 6 bases and 5 bases, with 18 bases remaining between them. Germline V gene data show CDR1 as MNHNY and CDR2 as SVGAGI (reference sequence). In nucleotides, the CDR3 is TGTGCCAGCAGGTACCGAGAAGGAGCAGAAGATACGCAGTATTTT. Its translation is CASRYREGAEDTQYF.

The V gene is TRBV19, the J gene TRBJ2-7; no firm D call. The CDR3 runs to 14 residues. Germline-derived CDR1 and CDR2 are LNHDA and SQIVND (reference sequence). With 5 bases removed from V and 2 bases from J, the gap between germline ends came to 13 bases. CDR3 loop: CASSSTVSTYEQYF. The CDR3 DNA is TGTGCCAGTAGTTCCACCGTATCGACCTACGAGCAGTACTTC.

The V and J genes are TRBV10-3 and TRBJ2-2; the D gene is possibly TRBD2 (6 bases). CDR1 is ENHRY, CDR2 SYGVKD, per germline. Trimming stripped 10 bases from V and 1 base from J, with 22 bases between. The CDR3 contains 17 residues. The CDR3 protein is CATGPTEGRENTGELFF. For the CDR3, the DNA is TGTGCCACCGGTCCCACTGAGGGGCGGGAGAACACCGGGGAGCTGTTTTTT.

The chain uses TRBV6-6 and TRBJ1-5; D is unclear. V dropped 6 bases and J dropped 5 bases, with 14 bases sitting between them. CDR1 and CDR2 from the germline V gene are MNHNY and SVGAGI (reference sequence). This CDR3 has 14 amino acids. For the CDR3, the DNA is TGTGCCAGCAGCATCCGGGTATCGGATCAGCCCCAGCATTTT. Its translation: CASSIRVSDQPQHF.

The V call is TRBV19, the J call TRBJ1-1; D is ambiguous. CDR1 and CDR2 (germline): LNHDA, SQIVND (reference sequence). The CDR3 contains 13 residues. V lost 3 bases to trimming and J lost 4 bases, with 9 bases between them. The CDR3 DNA reads as TGTGCCAGTAGTATGCGGGCTGGCACTGAAGCTTTCTTT. Its translation is CASSMRAGTEAFF. The variable domain in full, with the rest retrieved from reference TRBV19 and TRBJ1-1, is DGGITQSPKYLFRKEGQNVTLSCEQNLNHDAMYWYRQDPGQGLRLIYYSQIVNDFQKGDIAEGYSVSREKKESFPLTVTSAQKNPTAFYLCASSMRAGTEAFFGQGTRLTVV.

This chain uses TRBV6-5 with TRBJ2-5, with D maybe TRBD1 (6 bases). Germline-derived CDR1 and CDR2 are MNHEY and SVGAGI. V dropped 2 bases and J dropped 2 bases, with 12 bases sitting between them. The CDR3 is 15 amino acids. The CDR3 protein is CASSYGGRAQETQYF. CDR3 in DNA: TGTGCCAGCAGTTACGGGGGCCGGGCTCAAGAGACCCAGTACTTC.

This clone was counted a single time. This chain links TRBV5-1 with TRBJ2-2; 9 bases are a match to TRBD1. This CDR3 comprises 17 residues. V lost 1 base, J lost 6 bases, and 10 bases stayed unmatched. CDR1 SGHRS and CDR2 YFSETQ come from the germline V gene. CDR3 sequence (DNA): TGCGCCAGCAGCTTGCTGCAACCGGGACAGGGAGCCGGGGAGCTGTTTTTT. It is translated as CASSLLQPGQGAGELFF.

DNA of the CDR3: TGCAGTGCTGACTCAGGGGTCATTCAGTACTTC. This encodes CSADSGVIQYF. The V gene is TRBV20-1, the J gene TRBJ2-4; tentatively, D is TRBD1 (6 bases). This CDR3 is 11 amino acids long. Trimming took off 5 bases at V and 9 bases at J, with 11 bases between the two ends. Germline assignment: CDR1 DFQATT and CDR2 SNEGSKA (reference sequence).

The chain has TRBV30 and TRBJ2-7; 7 nucleotides agree with TRBD2. The trim removed 0 bases at V and 0 bases at J, leaving 5 bases unmatched. The germline V gene has CDR1 GTSNPN and CDR2 SVGIG (reference sequence). The CDR3 runs to 15 residues. The CDR3 sequence is CAWSVWGGNSYEQYF. CDR3 nucleotides: TGTGCCTGGAGTGTATGGGGGGGAAACTCCTACGAGCAGTACTTC. The full variable domain, its missing parts supplied by reference TRBV30 and TRBJ2-7, is SQTIHQWPATLVQPVGSPLSLECTVEGTSNPNLYWYRQAAGRGLQLLFYSVGIGQISSEVPQNLSASRPQDRQFILSSKKLLLSDSGFYLCAWSVWGGNSYEQYFGPGTRLTVT.

This clone was observed once. V usage is TRBV20-1 and J usage is TRBJ2-7, with D tentatively TRBD1 (5 bases). Germline values: CDR1 DFQATT, CDR2 SNEGSKA (reference sequence). The ends were cut back, 6 bases at V and 4 bases at J, with 7 bases in the middle. CDR3 length: 10 amino acids. The CDR3 is CSATVYEQYF. CDR3 DNA: TGCAGTGCGACAGTTTACGAGCAGTACTTC.

The gene calls are TRBV19 and TRBJ2-5; 9 positions match TRBD1. V trimming: 1 base; J trimming: 1 base; junction bases outside the gene matches: 4. The CDR3 is made up of 16 amino acids. The germline CDR1 and CDR2 sequences are LNHDA and SQIVND (reference sequence). The CDR3 sequence is CASSIGQGVFQETQYF. As DNA, the CDR3 is TGTGCCAGTAGTATAGGACAGGGGGTTTTCCAAGAGACCCAGTACTTC.

About this clone: The same CDR3 is also encoded by other DNA sequences in this sample. The chain has TRBV28 and TRBJ1-2; D remains unclear. Germline V gene data show CDR1 as MDHEN and CDR2 as SYDVKM. V was shortened by 4 bases and J by 5 bases, with 5 bases between the two germline ends. The CDR3 extends over 11 amino acids. The DNA of the CDR3 is TGTGCCAGCAGTTCTTTGTATGGCTACACCTTC. This gives the protein CASSSLYGYTF.

This clone was recorded only once. The J gene is TRBJ1-2, the V gene TRBV6-4; TRBD1 aligns across 7 bases. Trimming cost V 0 bases and J 7 bases; bases outside gene matches: 5. CDR1 is MRHNA, CDR2 SNTAGT, per germline. The CDR3 has 14 residues. This chain's CDR3 is CASSDSPAGGGYTF. As DNA, the CDR3 is TGTGCCAGCAGTGACTCTCCCGCAGGGGGTGGCTACACCTTC.

V is TRBV5-1 and J is TRBJ1-4, with a tentative D call TRBD1 (6 bases). There are 16 residues in the CDR3. The germline V gene encodes CDR1 SGHRS and CDR2 YFSETQ. Deletions cut 4 bases from V and 6 bases from J, with 19 bases between. For the CDR3, the DNA is TGCGCCAGCAGCCGCAGAGCAGCAGGGGAGGATGAAAAACTGTTTTTT. Translated: CASSRRAAGEDEKLFF.